This is a list of T cell receptor beta chains from one sample in a study of T cell responses to AZD1222 COVID-19 vaccine. Measured with immunoSEQ multiplex PCR; TCRdb has only the in-frame clones, and not every one. Counted here are about 120,000 clones, 75% to 90% occurring once; the ten biggest clones make up approximately 4%. Here the sequenced sample was peripheral blood, taken on day 0 of MenACWY control vaccination. The receptors were sampled from an adult in good health. Both conserved end residues are part of each CDR3. The order of the fields is D gene, clone size, CDR3 length, J gene, V gene, CDR3 DNA, CDR3 protein. A D gene is named only where the DNA matches it firmly. Expanded clones are given a class, and other clones once, few, many or no size at all.

TRBD2 | - | 15 | TRBJ2-2 | TRBV2 | TGTGCCAGCAGACCCAGGACTAGCGCTACCGGGGAGCTGTTTTTT | CASRPRTSATGELFF
- | - | 13 | TRBJ2-5 | TRBV7-3 | TGTGCCAGCAGCTTAGGGACGAAAGAGACCCAGTACTTC | CASSLGTKETQYF
- | - | 16 | TRBJ1-6 | TRBV5-1 | TGCGCCAGCAGCCTAACTAGGGACGGAAATAATTCACCCCTCCACTTT | CASSLTRDGNNSPLHF
TRBD2 | - | 15 | TRBJ2-1 | TRBV9 | TGTGCCAGCAGCGTAGCTGGCGGGAGATACAATGAGCAGTTCTTC | CASSVAGGRYNEQFF
- | - | 15 | TRBJ2-3 | TRBV6-4 | TGTGCCAGCAGTTTTGAACCGACAGCCACAGATACGCAGTATTTT | CASSFEPTATDTQYF
- | - | 15 | TRBJ1-2 | TRBV7-6 | TGTGCCAGCAGCCGAGCGGCGACACCTAACTATGGCTACACCTTC | CASSRAATPNYGYTF
- | - | 14 | TRBJ1-6 | TRBV3-1/TRBV3-2 | TGTGCCAGCGGGCCGAGTTTGGGGAATTCACCCCTCCACTTT | CASGPSLGNSPLHF
TRBD1 | - | 16 | TRBJ1-1 | TRBV5-4 | TGTGCCAGCAGCTTCGCCGAACAGGGGGCAGGGACTGAAGCTTTCTTT | CASSFAEQGAGTEAFF
- | once | 16 | TRBJ1-2 | TRBV5-8 | TGTGCCAGCTTGTTGGACTTGGTTTCTGAACGCTATGGCTACACCTTC | CASLLDLVSERYGYTF
- | few | 12 | TRBJ1-3 | TRBV10-2 | TGCGCCAGCAGGGGAGGAGGAAACACCATATATTTT | CASRGGGNTIYF
- | - | 16 | TRBJ2-1 | TRBV11-2 | TGTGCCAGCAGCTTAGATCTAGGGGTCCCCTACAATGAGCAGTTCTTC | CASSLDLGVPYNEQFF
TRBD1 | - | 15 | TRBJ1-2 | TRBV19 | TGTGCCAGTAGTATAAGAAGACAGGGTACCTATGGCTACACCTTC | CASSIRRQGTYGYTF
- | - | 19 | TRBJ2-6 | TRBV1 | TGCACCAGCAGCCAAGATCAAGGGACAGGGGGCTCTGGGGCCAACGTCCTGACTTTC | CTSSQDQGTGGSGANVLTF
TRBD1 | - | 14 | TRBJ2-7 | TRBV7-6 | TGTGCCAGCAGCTTAGATGACAGGGGATACGAGCAGTACTTC | CASSLDDRGYEQYF
- | - | 18 | TRBJ2-2 | TRBV5-1 | TGCGCCAGCAGCTTGGCGACCCTTGCTGTTTGGGACACCGGGGAGCTGTTTTTT | CASSLATLAVWDTGELFF
- | - | 15 | TRBJ2-5 | TRBV5-1 | TGCGCCAGCAGCTTGCAACAATCTATCCAAGAGACCCAGTACTTC | CASSLQQSIQETQYF
- | - | 16 | TRBJ1-3 | TRBV6-2/TRBV6-3 | TGTGCCAGCAGTTACCAACAGGCTGCGACTGGAAACACCATATATTTT | CASSYQQAATGNTIYF
- | - | 13 | TRBJ1-1 | TRBV6-5 | TGTGCCAGCGGCACAGGGAAGAACACTGAAGCTTTCTTT | CASGTGKNTEAFF
- | - | 14 | TRBJ1-3 | TRBV28 | TGTGCCAGCAGTTTAGGCAGCTCTGGAAACACCATATATTTT | CASSLGSSGNTIYF
- | - | 16 | TRBJ2-5 | TRBV2 | TGTGCCAGCACCCTTGCTCTGGCGGGTCCTCAAGAGACCCAGTACTTC | CASTLALAGPQETQYF